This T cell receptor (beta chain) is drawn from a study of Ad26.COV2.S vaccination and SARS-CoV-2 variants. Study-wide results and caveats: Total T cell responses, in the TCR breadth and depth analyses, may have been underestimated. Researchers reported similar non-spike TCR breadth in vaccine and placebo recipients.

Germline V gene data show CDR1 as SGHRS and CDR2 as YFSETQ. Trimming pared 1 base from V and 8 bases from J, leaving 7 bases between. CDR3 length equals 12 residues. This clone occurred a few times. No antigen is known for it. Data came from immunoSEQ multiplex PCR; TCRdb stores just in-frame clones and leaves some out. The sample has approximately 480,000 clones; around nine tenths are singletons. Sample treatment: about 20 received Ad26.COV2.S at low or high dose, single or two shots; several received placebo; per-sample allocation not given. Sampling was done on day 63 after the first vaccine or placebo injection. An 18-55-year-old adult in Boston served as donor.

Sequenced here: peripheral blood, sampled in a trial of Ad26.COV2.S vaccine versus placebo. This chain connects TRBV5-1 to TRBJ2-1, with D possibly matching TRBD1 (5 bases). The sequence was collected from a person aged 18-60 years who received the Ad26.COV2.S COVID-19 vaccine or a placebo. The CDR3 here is CASSLPGYEQFF. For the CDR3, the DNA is TGCGCCAGCAGCTTGCCAGGGTATGAGCAGTTCTTC.